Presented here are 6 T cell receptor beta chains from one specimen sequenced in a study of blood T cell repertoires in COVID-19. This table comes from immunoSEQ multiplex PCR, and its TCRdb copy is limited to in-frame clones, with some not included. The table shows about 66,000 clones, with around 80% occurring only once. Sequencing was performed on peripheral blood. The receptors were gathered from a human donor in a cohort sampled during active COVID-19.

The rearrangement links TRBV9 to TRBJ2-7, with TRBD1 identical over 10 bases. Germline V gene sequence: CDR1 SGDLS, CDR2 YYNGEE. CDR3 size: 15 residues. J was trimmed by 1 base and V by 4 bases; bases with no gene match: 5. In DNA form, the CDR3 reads TGTGCCAGCAGCCCAAGACAGGGGGCTTCCTACGAGCAGTACTTC. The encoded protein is CASSPRQGASYEQYF.

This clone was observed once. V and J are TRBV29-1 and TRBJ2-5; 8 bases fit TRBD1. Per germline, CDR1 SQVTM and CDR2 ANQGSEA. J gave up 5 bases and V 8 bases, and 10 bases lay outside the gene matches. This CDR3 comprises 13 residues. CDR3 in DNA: TGCAGCATCCTCTCAGGGGGCTTTGAGACCCAGTACTTC. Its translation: CSILSGGFETQYF.

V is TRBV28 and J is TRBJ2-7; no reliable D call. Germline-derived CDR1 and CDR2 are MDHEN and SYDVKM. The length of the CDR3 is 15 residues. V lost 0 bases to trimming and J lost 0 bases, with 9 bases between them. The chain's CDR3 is CASSLWARFSYEQYF. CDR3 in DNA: TGTGCCAGCAGTTTATGGGCGCGGTTCTCCTACGAGCAGTACTTC.

CDR3 in amino acids: CASTPPGQAFQTQYF. In nucleotides, the CDR3 is TGTGCCAGCACCCCCCCGGGACAGGCTTTTCAGACCCAGTACTTC. The chain is built from TRBV6-6 and TRBJ2-5; 8 bases agree with TRBD1. This CDR3 spans 15 amino acids. V lost 7 bases, J lost 6 bases, and 13 bases stayed unmatched. Germline V gene data show CDR1 as MNHNY and CDR2 as SVGAGI (reference sequence).

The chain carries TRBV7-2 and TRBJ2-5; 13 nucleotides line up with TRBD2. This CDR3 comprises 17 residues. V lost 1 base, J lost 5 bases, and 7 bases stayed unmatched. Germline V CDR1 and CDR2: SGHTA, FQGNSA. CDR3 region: CASSLERTSGRGETQYF. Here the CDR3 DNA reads TGTGCCAGCAGCTTAGAGAGGACTAGCGGGAGAGGCGAGACCCAGTACTTC.

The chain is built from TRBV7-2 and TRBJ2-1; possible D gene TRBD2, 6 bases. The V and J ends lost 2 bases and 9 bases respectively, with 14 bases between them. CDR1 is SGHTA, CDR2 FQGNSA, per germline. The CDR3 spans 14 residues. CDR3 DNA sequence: TGTGCCAGCAGCTTACTACGGGAGAGGTCTGAGCAGTTCTTC. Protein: CASSLLRERSEQFF.